These T cell receptor beta chains were read from a single sample in a study of blood T cell repertoires in COVID-19. Sequenced by immunoSEQ multiplex PCR; TCRdb stores in-frame clones only, minus some. The sample lists 35,000 to 50,000 clones; about nine tenths were seen once. Sequenced material: peripheral blood. These receptors were taken from a middle-aged man with active COVID-19. CDR3s leave out the opening cysteine and the closing phenylalanine or tryptophan. Fields, in order: V gene, J gene, CDR3 length, CDR3 protein.

TRBV5-1	TRBJ2-2	13	ASSLGSASAGELF
TRBV27	TRBJ2-3	12	ASRYRDREDTQY
TRBV2	TRBJ2-1	13	ASSGGRHNSYEQF
TRBV9	TRBJ1-6	15	ASSVETGDFHNSPLH
TRBV21-1	TRBJ2-7	13	ASSNRDRASYEQY
TRBV19	TRBJ2-5	11	ASSWEFEETQY
TRBV10-1	TRBJ2-1	13	ASSGTSGSRHEQF
TRBV18	TRBJ2-1	14	ASSQPGQGPYNEQF
TRBV11-3	TRBJ1-6	11	ASSLAVNSPLH
TRBV2	TRBJ1-4	12	ASSEEQDREKLF
TRBV10-3	TRBJ2-3	14	AISESIGSAGDTQY
TRBV18	TRBJ1-1	12	ASSPYQGATEAF
TRBV5-1	TRBJ1-6	14	ASSSSTGGSSSPLH
TRBV18	TRBJ1-1	13	ASSPAGGNSYEAF
TRBV7-9	TRBJ2-5	13	ASSLRLAGVETQY
TRBV27	TRBJ1-6	12	ASGRAGWDSPLH
TRBV7-2	TRBJ2-3	12	ASSSRLSTALQY
TRBV10-1	TRBJ1-6	12	ASSEHRLGSPLH
TRBV7-2	TRBJ1-2	11	ASSLDRGDGYT
TRBV30	TRBJ2-6	13	AWNTGDSGANVLT
TRBV18	TRBJ1-1	10	ASSPGQTEAF
TRBV9	TRBJ2-1	13	ASSVGFRTSPEQF
TRBV10-3	TRBJ2-2	13	AISPTGKGTGELF
TRBV5-5	TRBJ1-1	11	ASSLGANTEAF
TRBV5-1	TRBJ1-6	12	ASSLQGNSSPLH
TRBV4-2	TRBJ1-2	13	ASSQADRGDYGYT
TRBV19	TRBJ2-7	8	ASSIALQY
TRBV3-1/TRBV3-2	TRBJ2-3	14	ASSQGVSGGTDTQY
TRBV18	TRBJ2-7	12	ASSAGTNSYEQY
TRBV7-7	TRBJ2-3	13	ASSLVASGRDTQY
TRBV5-4	TRBJ2-7	12	ASSLTQGAYEQY
TRBV2	TRBJ1-2	11	ASSEAGQVGYT
TRBV5-6	TRBJ1-3	13	ASSFGGYSGNTIY
TRBV3-1/TRBV3-2	TRBJ2-1	12	ASSQVQGWVEQF
TRBV7-9	TRBJ1-1	12	ASSSYTQGDEAF
TRBV5-1	TRBJ1-2	13	ASSPGQGPQYGYT
TRBV4-2	TRBJ2-7	14	ASSHDRQGGSYEQY
TRBV12-5	TRBJ2-7	9	ASGSGSEQY
TRBV10-3	TRBJ2-5	13	AISARAGALETQY
TRBV9	TRBJ2-3	13	ASSVVGRGTDTQY
TRBV4-1	TRBJ1-2	15	ASSQDRFTREHYGYT
TRBV5-1	TRBJ1-1	12	ASSPQGLNTEAF
TRBV20-1	TRBJ2-7	12	SASKLGGSYEQY